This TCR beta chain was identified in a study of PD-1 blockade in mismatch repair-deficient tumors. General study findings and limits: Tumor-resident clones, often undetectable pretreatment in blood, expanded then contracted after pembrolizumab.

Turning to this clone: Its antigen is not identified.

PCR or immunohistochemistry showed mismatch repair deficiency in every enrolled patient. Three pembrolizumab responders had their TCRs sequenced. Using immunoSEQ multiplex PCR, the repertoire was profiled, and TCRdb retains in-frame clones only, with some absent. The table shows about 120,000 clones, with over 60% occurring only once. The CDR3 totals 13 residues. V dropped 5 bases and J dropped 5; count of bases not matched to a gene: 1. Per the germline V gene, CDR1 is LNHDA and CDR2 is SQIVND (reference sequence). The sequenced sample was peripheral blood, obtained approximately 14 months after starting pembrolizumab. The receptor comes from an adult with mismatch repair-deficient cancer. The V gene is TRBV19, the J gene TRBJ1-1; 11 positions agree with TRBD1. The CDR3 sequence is CASSGTGGTEAFF. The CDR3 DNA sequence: TGTGCCAGTAGTGGGACAGGGGGGACTGAAGCTTTCTTT.